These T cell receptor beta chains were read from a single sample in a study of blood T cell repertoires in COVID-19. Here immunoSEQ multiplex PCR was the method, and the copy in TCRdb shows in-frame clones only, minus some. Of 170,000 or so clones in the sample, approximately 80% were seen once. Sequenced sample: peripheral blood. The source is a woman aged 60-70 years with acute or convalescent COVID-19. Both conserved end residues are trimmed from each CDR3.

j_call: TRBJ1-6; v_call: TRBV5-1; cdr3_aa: ASSLDRGYNSPLH
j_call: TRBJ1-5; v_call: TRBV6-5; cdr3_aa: ASSYSGQLNQPQH
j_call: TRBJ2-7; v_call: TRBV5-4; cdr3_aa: ASSMTGVRYEQY
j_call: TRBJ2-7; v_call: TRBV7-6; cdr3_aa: ASNEGAGEQY
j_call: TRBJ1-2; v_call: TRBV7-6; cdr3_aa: ASSSSNYGYT
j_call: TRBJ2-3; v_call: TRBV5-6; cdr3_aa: ASSLFDLVIAGGTDTQY
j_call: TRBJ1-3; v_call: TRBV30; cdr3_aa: ASQGPAGNTIY
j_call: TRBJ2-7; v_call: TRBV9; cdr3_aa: ASSVEGGTAYEQY
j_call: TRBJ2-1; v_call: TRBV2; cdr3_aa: AAKTSGAGNEQF
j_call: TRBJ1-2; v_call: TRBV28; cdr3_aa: ASSRVRGNYGYT
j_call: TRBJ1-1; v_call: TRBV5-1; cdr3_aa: ASSSSQGARGEAF
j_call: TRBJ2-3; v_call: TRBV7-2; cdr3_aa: ASGKNRASTDTQY
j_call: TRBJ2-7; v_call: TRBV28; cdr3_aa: ASSLGRGSGYEQY
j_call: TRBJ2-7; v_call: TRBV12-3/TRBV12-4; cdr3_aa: ASSRQGYEQY
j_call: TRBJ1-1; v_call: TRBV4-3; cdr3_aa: ASSQGTGKYTEAF
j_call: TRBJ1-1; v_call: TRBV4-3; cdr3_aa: ASSRDRTLNTEAF
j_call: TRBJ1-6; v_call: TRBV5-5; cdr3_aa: ASSRDSSSPLH
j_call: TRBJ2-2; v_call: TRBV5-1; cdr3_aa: ASRSGQVNTGELF
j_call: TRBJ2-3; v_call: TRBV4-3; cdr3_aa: ASSQDNSGGSTDTQY
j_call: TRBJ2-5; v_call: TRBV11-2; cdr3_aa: ASSSSRVQETQY
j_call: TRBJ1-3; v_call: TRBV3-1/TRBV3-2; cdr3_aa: ASSATGGTGNTIY
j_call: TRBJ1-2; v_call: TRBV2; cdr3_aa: ASKRETYGYT
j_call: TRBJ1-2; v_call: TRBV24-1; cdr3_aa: ATSDADSRAYGYT
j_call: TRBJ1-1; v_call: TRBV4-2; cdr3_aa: ASSQDRQGDEGTEAF
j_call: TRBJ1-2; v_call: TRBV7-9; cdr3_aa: ASSGGADLHGYT